This T cell receptor (beta chain) was recorded in a study of identical twins. CDR3 length: 19 residues. V lost 5 bases, J lost 5 bases, and 27 bases lay in between. TCRdb independently ran MiXCR on the 5' RACE reads; one entry per CDR3 protein. The sample has about 100,000 distinct CDR3 sequences; 4.5% to 6.5% are singletons. This clonotype was seen more than once but under ten times. Source material: memory T cells sorted from blood. The rearrangement joins TRBV12-3 or TRBV12-4 to TRBJ2-2, with a weak D call TRBD2 (6 bases). The source is a woman between 50 and 59 years old in good health. CDR3 amino acids: CASSPPTGGIEGSTGELFF. The CDR3 DNA reads as TGTGCCAGCAGTCCCCCGACTGGCGGGATCGAAGGTTCTACCGGGGAGCTGTTTTTT.